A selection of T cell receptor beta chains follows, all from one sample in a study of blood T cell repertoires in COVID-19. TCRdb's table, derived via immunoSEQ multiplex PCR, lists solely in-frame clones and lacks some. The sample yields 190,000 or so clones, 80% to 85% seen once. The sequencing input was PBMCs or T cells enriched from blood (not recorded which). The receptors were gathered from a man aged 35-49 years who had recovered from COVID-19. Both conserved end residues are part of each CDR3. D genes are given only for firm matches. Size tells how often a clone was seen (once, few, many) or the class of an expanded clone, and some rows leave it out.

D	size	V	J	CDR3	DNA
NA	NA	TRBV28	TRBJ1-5	CAGAGGDQPQHF	TGTGCCGGAGCGGGGGGAGATCAGCCCCAGCATTTT
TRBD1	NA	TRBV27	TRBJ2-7	CASSPLPGQGSYEQYF	TGTGCCAGCAGTCCTCTCCCGGGACAGGGATCCTACGAGCAGTACTTC
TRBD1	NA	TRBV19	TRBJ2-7	CASKAAGGSRSYEQYF	TGTGCCAGTAAGGCGGCAGGGGGTAGTCGTAGTTACGAGCAGTACTTC
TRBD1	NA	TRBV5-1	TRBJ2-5	CASSSGTGKETQYF	TGCGCCAGCAGCTCTGGGACAGGGAAAGAGACCCAGTACTTC
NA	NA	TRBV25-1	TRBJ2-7	CASSENSGNEQYF	TGTGCCAGCAGTGAAAATTCAGGGAACGAGCAGTACTTC
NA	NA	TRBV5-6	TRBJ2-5	CASSFGQLQETQYF	TGTGCCAGCAGTTTCGGACAGTTACAAGAGACCCAGTACTTC
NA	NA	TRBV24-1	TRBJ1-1	CATSAGFLAEAFF	TGTGCCACCAGTGCGGGGTTTCTCGCTGAAGCTTTCTTT
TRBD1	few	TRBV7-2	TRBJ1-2	CASSPDRGSYGYTF	TGTGCCAGCAGCCCGGACAGGGGGTCCTATGGCTACACCTTC
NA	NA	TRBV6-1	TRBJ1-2	CVQCYGYTF	TGTGTTCAGTGTTATGGCTACACCTTC
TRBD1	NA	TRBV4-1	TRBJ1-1	CASGTGEPAEAFF	TGCGCCAGCGGGACAGGGGAACCGGCTGAAGCTTTCTTT
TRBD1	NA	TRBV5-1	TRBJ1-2	CASSLGDRSYGYTF	TGCGCCAGCAGCTTGGGGGACAGGTCCTATGGCTACACCTTC
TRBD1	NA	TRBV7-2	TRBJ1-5	CASSSTGTGLGYSNQPQHF	TGTGCCAGCAGCTCCACCGGGACAGGGCTTGGGTATAGCAATCAGCCCCAGCATTTT
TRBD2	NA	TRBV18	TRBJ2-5	CASSPLRGGQETQYF	TGTGCCAGCTCACCACTGCGGGGGGGCCAAGAGACCCAGTACTTC
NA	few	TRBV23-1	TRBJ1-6	CASSQSPFSVTSYNSPLHF	TGCGCCAGCAGTCAATCCCCTTTCAGCGTCACCTCCTATAATTCACCCCTCCACTTT
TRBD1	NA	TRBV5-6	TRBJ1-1	CASSLGQTLLNTEAFF	TGTGCCAGCAGCCTGGGACAGACTTTATTGAACACTGAAGCTTTCTTT
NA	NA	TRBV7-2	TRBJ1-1	CASNPEGNTEAFF	TGTGCCAGCAACCCGGAGGGGAACACTGAAGCTTTCTTT
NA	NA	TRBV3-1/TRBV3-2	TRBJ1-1	CASRPQGNTEAFF	TGTGCCAGCAGACCTCAGGGAAACACTGAAGCTTTCTTT
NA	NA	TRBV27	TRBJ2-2	CASSLGGGFRFFNTGELFF	TGTGCCAGCAGTTTAGGGGGCGGATTCAGGTTTTTTAACACCGGGGAGCTGTTTTTT
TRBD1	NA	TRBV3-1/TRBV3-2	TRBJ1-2	CASSQDSDMGGRGRSSYGYTF	TGTGCCAGCAGCCAAGATTCGGACATGGGAGGCAGGGGGCGTTCAAGCTATGGCTACACCTTC
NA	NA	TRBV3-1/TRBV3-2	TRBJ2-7	CASSQVESSYEQYF	TGTGCCAGCAGCCAAGTTGAGAGCTCCTACGAGCAGTACTTC
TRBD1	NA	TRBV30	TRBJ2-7	CAWSAMTGPHEQYF	TGTGCCTGGAGTGCGATGACAGGGCCCCACGAGCAGTACTTC
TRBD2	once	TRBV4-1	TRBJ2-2	CASSQGGGGWDTGELFF	TGCGCCAGCAGCCAGGGCGGGGGAGGTTGGGACACCGGGGAGCTGTTTTTT
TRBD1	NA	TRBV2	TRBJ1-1	CASRRQGADTEAFF	TGTGCCAGCAGGAGACAGGGGGCCGACACTGAAGCTTTCTTT
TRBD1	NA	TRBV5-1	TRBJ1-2	CASSPDKTLQGPYHYGYTF	TGCGCCAGCAGCCCGGACAAAACATTACAGGGGCCTTACCACTATGGCTACACCTTC
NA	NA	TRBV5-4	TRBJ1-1	CASSQTGQGKKNTEAFF	TGTGCCAGCAGCCAAACAGGGCAGGGGAAAAAGAACACTGAAGCTTTCTTT